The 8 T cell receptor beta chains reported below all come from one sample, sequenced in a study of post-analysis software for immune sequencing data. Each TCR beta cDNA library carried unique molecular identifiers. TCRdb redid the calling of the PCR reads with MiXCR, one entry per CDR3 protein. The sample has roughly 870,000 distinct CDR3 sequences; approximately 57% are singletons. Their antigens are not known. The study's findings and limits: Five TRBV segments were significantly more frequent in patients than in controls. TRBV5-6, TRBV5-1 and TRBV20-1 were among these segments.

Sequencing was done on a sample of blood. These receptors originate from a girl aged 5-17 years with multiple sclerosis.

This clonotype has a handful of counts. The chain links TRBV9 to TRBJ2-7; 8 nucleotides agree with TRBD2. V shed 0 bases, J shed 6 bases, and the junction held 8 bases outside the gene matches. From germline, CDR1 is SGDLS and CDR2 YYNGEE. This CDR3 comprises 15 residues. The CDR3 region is CASSVEGREGSEQYF. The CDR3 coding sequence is TGTGCCAGCAGCGTAGAGGGACGGGAGGGGTCCGAGCAGTACTTC.

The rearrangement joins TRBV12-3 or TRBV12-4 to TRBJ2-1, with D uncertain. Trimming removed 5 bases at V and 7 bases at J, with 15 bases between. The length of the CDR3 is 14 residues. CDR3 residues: CASSRPGGGNEQFF. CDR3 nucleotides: TGTGCCAGCAGTCGCCCGGGTGGCGGAAATGAGCAGTTCTTC.

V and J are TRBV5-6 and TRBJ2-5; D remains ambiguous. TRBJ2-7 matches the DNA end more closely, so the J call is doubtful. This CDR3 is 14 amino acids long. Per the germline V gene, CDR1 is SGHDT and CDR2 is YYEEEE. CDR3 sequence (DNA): TGTGCCAGCAGCTTGGCCAACCTCTACGACGAGCAGTACTTC. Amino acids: CASSLANLYDEQYF.

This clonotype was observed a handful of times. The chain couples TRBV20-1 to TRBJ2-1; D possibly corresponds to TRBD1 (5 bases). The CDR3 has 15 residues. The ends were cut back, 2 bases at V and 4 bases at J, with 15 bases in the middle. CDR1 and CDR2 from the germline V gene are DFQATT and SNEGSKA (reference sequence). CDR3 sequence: CSARNPGQAYNEQFF. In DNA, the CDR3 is TGCAGTGCTAGAAACCCCGGACAAGCTTACAATGAGCAGTTCTTC.

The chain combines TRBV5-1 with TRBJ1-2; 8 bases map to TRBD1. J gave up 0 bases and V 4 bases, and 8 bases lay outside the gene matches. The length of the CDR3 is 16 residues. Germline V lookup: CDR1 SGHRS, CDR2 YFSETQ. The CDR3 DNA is TGCGCCAGCAGCCACGGGGACAGGAATACTAACTATGGCTACACCTTC. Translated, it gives CASSHGDRNTNYGYTF. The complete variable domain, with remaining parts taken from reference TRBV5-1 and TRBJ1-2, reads KAGVTQTPRYLIKTRGQQVTLSCSPISGHRSVSWYQQTPGQGLQFLFEYFSETQRNKGNFPGRFSGRQFSNSRSEMNVSTLELGDSALYLCASSHGDRNTNYGYTFGSGTRLTVV.

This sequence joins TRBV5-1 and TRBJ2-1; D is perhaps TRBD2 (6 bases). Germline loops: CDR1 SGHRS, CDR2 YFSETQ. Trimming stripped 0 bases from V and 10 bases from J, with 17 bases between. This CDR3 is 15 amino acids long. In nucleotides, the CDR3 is TGCGCCAGCAGCTTGGGGGCTGGGAGGTCGTTCGAGCAGTTCTTC. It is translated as CASSLGAGRSFEQFF.

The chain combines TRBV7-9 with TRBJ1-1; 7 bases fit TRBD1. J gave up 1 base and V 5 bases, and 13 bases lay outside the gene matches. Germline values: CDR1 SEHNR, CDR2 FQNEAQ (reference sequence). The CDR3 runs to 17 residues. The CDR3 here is CASSPQEGAWGNTEAFF. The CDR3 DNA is TGTGCCAGCAGCCCACAAGAGGGGGCATGGGGGAACACTGAAGCTTTCTTT.

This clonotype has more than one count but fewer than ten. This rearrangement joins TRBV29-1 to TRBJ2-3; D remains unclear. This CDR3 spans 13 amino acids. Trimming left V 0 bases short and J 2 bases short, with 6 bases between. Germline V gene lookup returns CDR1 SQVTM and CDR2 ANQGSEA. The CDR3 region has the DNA TGCAGCGTTGAAGATCCCCTCACAGATACGCAGTATTTT. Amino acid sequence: CSVEDPLTDTQYF.